This T cell receptor (beta chain) was retrieved from a study of beta chain features in type 1 diabetes. General study points: Patients' naive, central memory and regulatory TCRB repertoires appeared more alike than those of healthy donors. When Type 1 diabetes patients were examined, their TCRB CDR3s proved moderately but significantly shorter in all four CD4+ subsets. VDJ junctions in type 1 diabetes patients carried more deletions and fewer insertions.

About this clone itself: Its antigen is unidentified.

The V end lost 4 bases, the J end lost 2 bases, and 8 bases lay between the germline ends. CDR1 is SQVTM and CDR2 is ANQGSEA in the germline V gene. The CDR3 runs to 13 residues. Markers CD45RO/CCR7/CD25/CD127/CD95/CD27 served to sort CD4+ naive, central memory, regulatory and stem cell-like memory cells. Purity exceeding 95% was reached by all sorted populations. Since all of the isolated RNA was reverse transcribed, expressed TCRB transcripts were what got sequenced. The protocol was immunoSEQ multiplex PCR, while the TCRdb copy is restricted to in-frame clones and leaves out a portion. The table shows under 300,000 clones, with roughly 17% occurring only once.

This chain connects TRBV29-1 to TRBJ1-4; the D gene is possibly TRBD1 (6 bases). This receptor was identified in a man younger than 45 with type 1 diabetes. Sequencing used naive CD4+ T cells from blood. CDR3 region: CSVGDNTNEKLFF. CDR3 coding DNA: TGCAGCGTTGGGGACAATACTAATGAAAAACTGTTTTTT.